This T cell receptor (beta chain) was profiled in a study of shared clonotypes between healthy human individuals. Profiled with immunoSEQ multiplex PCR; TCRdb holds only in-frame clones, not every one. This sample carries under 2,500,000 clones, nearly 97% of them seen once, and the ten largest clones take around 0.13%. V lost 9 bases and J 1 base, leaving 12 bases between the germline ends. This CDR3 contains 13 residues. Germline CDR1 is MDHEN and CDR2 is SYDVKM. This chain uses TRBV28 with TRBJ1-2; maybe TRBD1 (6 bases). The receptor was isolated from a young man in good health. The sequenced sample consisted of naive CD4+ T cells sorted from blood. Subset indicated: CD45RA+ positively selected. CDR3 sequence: CASLVQGNYGYTF. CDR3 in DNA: TGTGCCAGTTTAGTACAGGGTAACTATGGCTACACCTTC.